What follows describes a single TCR beta chain. Germline V gene lookup returns CDR1 SGHVS and CDR2 FNYEAQ. This CDR3 contains 14 residues. Deletions cut 2 bases from V and 4 bases from J, with 8 bases between. This record comes from a study of blood T cell repertoires in COVID-19. Study in general: COVID-19 samples collected from the United States, Italy and Spain covered acute and convalescent phases.

Profiled with immunoSEQ multiplex PCR; TCRdb holds only in-frame clones, not every one. The sample holds 100,000 or so clones; about 80% are singletons and the top ten take roughly 4%. The sample comprised peripheral blood. The sequence was obtained from a man in his sixties with acute or convalescent COVID-19. V and J are TRBV7-6 and TRBJ1-4; D uncertain. In DNA form, the CDR3 reads TGTGCCAGCAGCTTAAGCGTAATTAATGAAAAACTGTTTTTT. Its protein is CASSLSVINEKLFF.